The present entry profiles one TCR beta chain with its context. The germline V gene encodes CDR1 SGHRS and CDR2 YFSETQ. V shed 2 bases, J shed 4 bases, and the junction held 7 bases outside the gene matches. This CDR3 contains 15 residues. Here immunoSEQ multiplex PCR was the method, and the copy in TCRdb shows in-frame clones only, minus some. The sample lists just under 20,000 clones, roughly nine tenths occurring once. The data are from a study of T cell changes during pregnancy in multiple sclerosis. This TCR derives from a female donor in good health, enrolled as a control in a pregnancy study. This rearrangement joins TRBV5-1 to TRBJ1-2, with 8 bases fitting TRBD1. The sample consisted of CD8+ T cells from peripheral blood mononuclear cells, taken in the second trimester of pregnancy. Here the CDR3 reads CASSLSGQGGYGYTF. The CDR3 DNA follows: TGCGCCAGCAGCTTATCCGGACAGGGCGGCTATGGCTACACCTTC.